A selection of T cell receptor beta chains follows, all from one sample in a study of CD8 T cells in Susac syndrome. TCRdb passed the immunoSEQ multiplex PCR reads through MiXCR, listing each CDR3 protein once. This table holds about 140,000 distinct CDR3 sequences, just under 95% found once. Sequenced: CD4+ T cells from PBMCs. All receptors come from a human donor with Susac syndrome. CDR3s include the opening cysteine and the closing phenylalanine or tryptophan. The order of the fields is V gene, J gene, D gene, CDR3 protein, CDR3 DNA. The D gene is left open where the match is weak.

TRBV6-2/TRBV6-3	TRBJ2-1	-	CASSGLFEQFF	TGTGCCAGCAGTGGACTGTTTGAGCAGTTCTTC
TRBV10-2	TRBJ2-5	TRBD2	CASSSLAAQETQYF	TGCGCCAGCAGCTCACTAGCGGCTCAAGAGACCCAGTACTTC
TRBV7-9	TRBJ1-1	-	CASSRDGNTEAFF	TGTGCCAGCAGCCGGGACGGGAACACTGAAGCTTTCTTT
TRBV18	TRBJ1-1	-	CASSPPEGGGTEAFF	TGTGCCAGCTCACCACCGGAAGGGGGAGGTACTGAAGCTTTCTTT
TRBV5-1	TRBJ2-7	TRBD1	CASSLDGQAMTYEQYF	TGCGCCAGCAGCTTGGACGGACAGGCAATGACCTACGAGCAGTACTTC
TRBV20-1	TRBJ1-2	-	CSARDWGLHTF	TGCAGTGCTAGAGATTGGGGGTTACACACCTTC
TRBV9	TRBJ2-1	TRBD2	CASTVGEREVNEQFF	TGTGCCAGCACCGTAGGGGAGCGGGAGGTTAATGAGCAGTTCTTC
TRBV7-6	TRBJ2-5	-	CASSQAGETQYF	TGTGCCAGCAGCCAGGCCGGGGAGACCCAGTACTTC
TRBV28	TRBJ1-4	TRBD1	CASSSGTEDEKLFF	TGTGCCAGCAGTTCCGGGACAGAAGATGAAAAACTGTTTTTT
TRBV27	TRBJ2-6	-	CASSFDRPALFSGANVLTF	TGTGCCAGCAGTTTTGACAGGCCAGCTTTATTCTCTGGGGCCAACGTCCTGACTTTC
TRBV5-1	TRBJ2-5	TRBD2	CASSRMGLAGYQETQYF	TGCGCCAGCAGCAGAATGGGACTAGCGGGATACCAAGAGACCCAGTACTTC